This T cell receptor beta chain was identified in a study of blood T cell repertoires in COVID-19. About the research overall: PBMCs, B-cell-depleted T cells, or T cells provided the cDNA or gDNA that made up the material.

The V end was cut by 0 bases, the J end by 1 base, with 9 bases between. Germline V gene data show CDR1 as ENHRY and CDR2 as SYGVKD. The CDR3 loop spans 15 amino acids. The protocol was immunoSEQ multiplex PCR, while the TCRdb copy is restricted to in-frame clones and leaves out a portion. Of about 63,000 clones detected, around 85% appear once; the ten largest clones hold around 20%. This TCR came from a woman of 80 years or more with acute or convalescent COVID-19. Sequenced material: peripheral blood. V and J are TRBV10-3 and TRBJ1-1; weak D call: TRBD1 (5 bases). The CDR3: CAISESYQGNTEAFF. The CDR3 DNA sequence: TGTGCCATCAGTGAGTCGTACCAGGGGAACACTGAAGCTTTCTTT.